These 26 T cell receptor beta chains originate from one sample sequenced in a study of blood T cell repertoires in COVID-19. Profiled with immunoSEQ multiplex PCR; TCRdb holds only in-frame clones, not every one. There are approximately 150,000 clones in the sample; 80% to 90% occur only once, and around 15% lies in the top ten. Specimen: PBMCs or T cells enriched from blood (not recorded which). The receptors come from a man aged 45-65 years who had recovered from COVID-19.

V usage is TRBV7-9 and J usage is TRBJ1-1; D unresolved. Trimming pared 6 bases from V and 7 bases from J, leaving 9 bases between. Germline V gives CDR1 SEHNR, CDR2 FQNEAQ (reference sequence). This CDR3 region has 11 residues. The CDR3 DNA reads TGTGCCAGCAGATTGCAGGTTGAAGCTTTCTTT. It yields the protein CASRLQVEAFF.

The J gene is TRBJ1-3, the V gene TRBV12-3 or TRBV12-4; weak D call: TRBD1 (6 bases). Trimming took off 6 bases at V and 5 bases at J, with 11 bases between the two ends. CDR3 length equals 13 residues. The chain's CDR3 is CASRGGVRNTIYF. DNA for the CDR3: TGTGCCAGCAGAGGGGGGGTTAGAAACACCATATATTTT.

This clone appeared a few times. The V and J genes are TRBV29-1 and TRBJ2-2, with TRBD2 matching 8 bases. In germline, CDR1 is SQVTM, CDR2 ANQGSEA. V shed 6 bases and J 0 bases; nucleotides not matched to a gene: 12. The CDR3 totals 17 residues. CDR3 loop: CSVLPEGRGANTGELFF. CDR3 nucleotide sequence: TGCAGCGTCCTCCCTGAGGGGCGGGGGGCGAACACCGGGGAGCTGTTTTTT.

V gene TRBV19 combines with J gene TRBJ2-5; the match to TRBD1 covers 7 bases. The CDR3 covers 15 residues. V lost 6 bases to trimming and J lost 2 bases; unmatched junction nucleotides: 9. Germline CDR1 LNHDA, CDR2 SQIVND (reference sequence). The CDR3 coding sequence is TGTGCCAGTAGGGTGGGACAGAGCGTACAAGAGACCCAGTACTTC. This codes for CASRVGQSVQETQYF.

The genes are TRBV19 and TRBJ1-2, with 9 bases that match TRBD1. Germline loops: CDR1 LNHDA, CDR2 SQIVND (reference sequence). The CDR3 is 14 amino acids. V dropped 6 bases and J dropped 4; count of bases not matched to a gene: 6. The DNA of the CDR3 is TGTGCCAGTAGATCGGGACAGGGAATCTATGGCTACACCTTC. Its translation is CASRSGQGIYGYTF.

This clone has more than one count but fewer than ten. The chain employs TRBV5-1 and TRBJ2-1; TRBD2 matches at 8 bases. With V trimmed by 3 bases and J by 7 bases, 15 bases remained unmatched. This CDR3 contains 17 residues. The germline gives CDR1 SGHRS, CDR2 YFSETQ. CDR3 sequence (DNA): TGCGCCAGCAGCTCTAATGCCGGGACTAGGGTTGCTAATGAGCAGTTCTTC. This encodes CASSSNAGTRVANEQFF.

The table lists this clone with a few counts. The chain uses TRBV4-1 and TRBJ1-1; maybe TRBD1 (5 bases). The germline V gene encodes CDR1 MGHRA and CDR2 YSYEKL. Deletions cut 0 bases from V and 0 bases from J, with 8 bases between. The CDR3 is 15 residues long. CDR3 bases: TGCGCCAGCAGCCAAGAGCGGGGCCTGAACACTGAAGCTTTCTTT. This encodes CASSQERGLNTEAFF.

V gene TRBV6-4 combines with J gene TRBJ1-1; TRBD1 agrees at 8 bases. CDR3 size: 14 residues. Trimming took 6 bases from V and 3 from J; bases not matched to a gene: 6. Germline V gene sequence: CDR1 MRHNA, CDR2 SNTAGT. CDR3 DNA sequence: TGTGCCAGCAGCAAGGACAGGGTTGACACTGAAGCTTTCTTT. Its protein is CASSKDRVDTEAFF.

To note about this clone: This sample also contains other DNA sequences that code for the same CDR3. The rearrangement joins TRBV4-1 to TRBJ2-3, with 9 bases that match TRBD1. V lost 3 bases to trimming and J lost 3 bases; unmatched junction nucleotides: 4. The CDR3 is 15 amino acids. The V gene's germline CDR1 is MGHRA and CDR2 YSYEKL. The DNA for the CDR3 is TGCGCCAGCAGCCACTCTGGACAGGGGACAGATACGCAGTATTTT. It encodes CASSHSGQGTDTQYF.

This clone was recorded once. The chain combines TRBV28 with TRBJ1-2; 8 bases match TRBD1. Germline lookup yields CDR1 MDHEN and CDR2 SYDVKM. The CDR3 is made up of 15 amino acids. Trimming removed 5 bases from V and 1 base from J; junction bases left unmatched: 6. This chain's CDR3 is CASSTDREVNYGYTF. CDR3 DNA sequence: TGTGCCAGCAGTACGGACAGGGAGGTTAACTATGGCTACACCTTC.

The V call is TRBV6-2 or TRBV6-3, the J call TRBJ2-7; D remains ambiguous. Deletions cut 4 bases from V and 7 bases from J, with 8 bases between. CDR1 and CDR2 (germline): MNHEY, SVGEGT. This CDR3 has 11 amino acids. The CDR3 DNA is TGTGCCAGCAGTTCCCTCGTAGAGCAGTACTTC. It translates to CASSSLVEQYF.

V is TRBV5-1 and J is TRBJ2-7; 8 bases fit TRBD2. The V gene's germline CDR1 is SGHRS and CDR2 YFSETQ. This CDR3 comprises 14 residues. After removal of 5 bases from V and 0 bases from J, the junction contained 4 bases not matched to a gene. CDR3 nucleotides: TGCGCCAGCAGTCCGGGGGGGAGCTCCTACGAGCAGTACTTC. Translating gives CASSPGGSSYEQYF.

This rearrangement joins TRBV15 to TRBJ1-1; 8 positions match TRBD1. This CDR3 contains 14 residues. V dropped 4 bases and J dropped 2; count of bases not matched to a gene: 3. Per germline, CDR1 LNHNV and CDR2 YYDKDF (reference sequence). CDR3 DNA: TGTGCCACCAGCAACGGACAGGGCAACACTGAAGCTTTCTTT. This encodes CATSNGQGNTEAFF. The whole variable domain, remainder taken from reference TRBV15 and TRBJ1-1, is DAMVIQNPRYQVTQFGKPVTLSCSQTLNHNVMYWYQQKSSQAPKLLFHYYDKDFNNEADTPDNFQSRRPNTSFCFLDIRSPGLGDTAMYLCATSNGQGNTEAFFGQGTRLTVV.

This clone was picked up one time. V gene TRBV28 combines with J gene TRBJ2-7; 9 nucleotides line up with TRBD1. The germline gives CDR1 MDHEN, CDR2 SYDVKM. The CDR3 is 16 amino acids. The V segment lost 6 bases and the J segment 4 bases; nucleotides outside the gene matches: 13. The CDR3 loop is CASSSTGTGKKYEQYF. The CDR3 nucleotides are TGTGCCAGCAGCTCCACCGGGACAGGGAAAAAATACGAGCAGTACTTC.

The rearrangement joins TRBV28 to TRBJ1-5; D ambiguous. Trimming removed 11 bases from V and 4 bases from J, with 15 bases in between. In germline, CDR1 is MDHEN, CDR2 SYDVKM. The CDR3 spans 13 residues. Here the CDR3 DNA reads TGTGCCCTGCGAGGTTCCCTAAATCAGCCCCAGCATTTT. Translation: CALRGSLNQPQHF.

V gene TRBV19 combines with J gene TRBJ2-5, with 13 bases aligning to TRBD2. Germline CDR1 and CDR2: LNHDA and SQIVND (reference sequence). Trimming cost V 1 base and J 2 bases; bases outside gene matches: 7. This CDR3 spans 18 amino acids. As DNA, the CDR3 is TGTGCCAGTAGTATAGGACGGACTAGCGGGGGAAAACAAGAGACCCAGTACTTC. Its protein product is CASSIGRTSGGKQETQYF.

In this sample, this clone turned up once. The J gene is TRBJ2-2, the V gene TRBV5-6, with a possible D match to TRBD1 (5 bases). The CDR3 consists of 15 residues. The germline V and J ends were trimmed by 2 bases and 6 bases, with 14 bases remaining between them. CDR1 and CDR2 from the germline V gene are SGHDT and YYEEEE. The CDR3 DNA reads as TGTGCCAGCAGCTTTGGGCAGGGCATGGCCGGGGAGCTGTTTTTT. Protein sequence: CASSFGQGMAGELFF.

This clone appeared once. The genes are TRBV10-1 and TRBJ2-3; maybe TRBD1 (5 bases). V was trimmed by 5 bases and J by 6 bases, leaving 9 bases between them. CDR3 size: 12 residues. Germline assignment: CDR1 WNHNN and CDR2 SYGVQD (reference sequence). As DNA, the CDR3 is TGCGCCAGCAGTAATGGACACGATACGCAGTATTTT. This sequence encodes CASSNGHDTQYF.

This clone was found once. The chain couples TRBV29-1 to TRBJ1-1; 7 bases are shared with TRBD1. V dropped 7 bases and J dropped 5; count of bases not matched to a gene: 7. The CDR3 loop spans 12 amino acids. The germline gives CDR1 SQVTM, CDR2 ANQGSEA. The CDR3 reads CSASGGRTEAFF. DNA of the CDR3: TGCAGCGCCTCAGGGGGGCGAACTGAAGCTTTCTTT. Using reference TRBV29-1 and TRBJ1-1 for the parts outside the CDR3, the full variable domain is SAVISQKPSRDICQRGTSLTIQCQVDSQVTMMFWYRQQPGQSLTLIATANQGSEATYESGFVIDKFPISRPNLTFSTLTVSNMSPEDSSIYLCSASGGRTEAFFGQGTRLTVV.

V and J are TRBV3-1 (or the pseudogene TRBV3-2) and TRBJ2-7, with D possibly TRBD1 on 6 matching bases. Deletions cut 4 bases from V and 6 bases from J, with 25 bases between. This CDR3 contains 17 residues. CDR1 is LGHDT and CDR2 is YNNKEL in the germline V gene (reference sequence). For the CDR3, the DNA is TGTGCCAGCAGCCCGGCCGGGACAAGGGCCTTTACTGGCGAGCAGTACTTC. Translation gives CASSPAGTRAFTGEQYF.

This chain connects TRBV6-5 to TRBJ2-3; no clear D gene. Germline-derived CDR1 and CDR2 are MNHEY and SVGAGI. The V gene lost 7 bases and the J gene lost 1 base, with 12 bases spanning the gap. The CDR3 totals 14 residues. The CDR3 loop is CASTVGQGTDTQYF. CDR3 DNA sequence: TGTGCCAGCACAGTAGGCCAGGGCACAGATACGCAGTATTTT.

This chain links TRBV6-5 with TRBJ1-1; no clear D. In germline, CDR1 is MNHEY, CDR2 SVGAGI. The ends were cut back, 3 bases at V and 0 bases at J, with 8 bases in the middle. The CDR3 has 14 amino acids. CDR3 in DNA: TGTGCCAGCAGTTATCCGGAGATGAACACTGAAGCTTTCTTT. Translating gives CASSYPEMNTEAFF.

The chain has TRBV5-1 and TRBJ1-2; a possible D gene is TRBD1 (6 bases). The CDR3 contains 13 residues. Trimming removed 4 bases at V and 10 bases at J, with 17 bases between. Germline CDR1 reads SGHRS; CDR2 reads YFSETQ. CDR3 loop: CASSPGQFEFYTF. CDR3 nucleotides: TGCGCCAGCAGCCCAGGACAGTTTGAATTCTACACCTTC. Variable domain in full (rest from reference TRBV5-1 and TRBJ1-2): KAGVTQTPRYLIKTRGQQVTLSCSPISGHRSVSWYQQTPGQGLQFLFEYFSETQRNKGNFPGRFSGRQFSNSRSEMNVSTLELGDSALYLCASSPGQFEFYTFGSGTRLTVV.

The count of this clone is one. This chain links TRBV3-1 (or the pseudogene TRBV3-2) with TRBJ2-1; 7 positions agree with TRBD2. Germline lookup yields CDR1 LGHDT and CDR2 YNNKEL (reference sequence). This CDR3 spans 13 amino acids. The V gene end was trimmed by 4 bases and the J gene end by 5 bases; junction bases not matched to a gene: 2. CDR3 sequence: CASSLGTNNEQFF. In DNA, the CDR3 is TGTGCCAGCAGCCTCGGGACTAACAATGAGCAGTTCTTC.

The J gene is TRBJ1-6, the V gene TRBV11-3; the D is unclear. The CDR3 extends over 13 amino acids. Trimming left V 5 bases short and J 6 bases short, with 8 bases between. CDR1 and CDR2 from the germline V gene are SGHNT and YENEEA. The CDR3 DNA is TGTGCCAGCAGCGTCACAAGTAATTCACCCCTCCACTTT. It is translated as CASSVTSNSPLHF.

The chain recombines TRBV5-1 with TRBJ1-2; 11 bases are shared with TRBD1. CDR3 length equals 15 residues. Per the germline V gene, CDR1 is SGHRS and CDR2 is YFSETQ. V was clipped by 4 bases and J by 3 bases; unmatched bases: 5. The CDR3 loop is CASSTGQGGYYGYTF. CDR3 nucleotide sequence: TGCGCCAGCAGCACGGGACAGGGGGGATACTATGGCTACACCTTC.